The 11 T cell receptor beta chains presented below share a single source sample, sequenced in a study of T cells in Graves' hyperthyroidism and ophthalmopathy (dated by TCRdb to the late 2010s). Library preparation was by multiplex PCR. Sequencing took place on an Illumina HiSeq 2000. Amplification of TCR beta CDR3 regions was carried out from RNA transcripts. For the first round of RT-PCR on the TCR CDR3, the HTBI primer set was used together with the Qiagen OneStep RT-PCR kit. In TCRdb, the public reads were trimmed at Q25 with fastp and aligned with MiXCR, with productive beta chains retained. Merged by CDR3 protein, the rows form single entries marked with the most common genes and DNA. A total of approximately 420,000 distinct CDR3 sequences appear in this sample, around 14% of them only once. 30% to 35% of the sample comes from the top ten. The sample consisted of blood. These receptor sequences come from a woman in her twenties or thirties with Graves' hyperthyroidism.

The chain uses TRBV19 and TRBJ2-2; TRBD2 agrees at 11 bases. Per germline, CDR1 LNHDA and CDR2 SQIVND (reference sequence). The CDR3 spans 16 residues. The ends lost 2 bases at V and 5 bases at J; junction bases unmatched: 4. Here the CDR3 reads CASSITSGSRTGELFF. The CDR3 nucleotides are TGTGCCAGTAGTATAACTAGCGGGAGCCGAACCGGGGAGCTGTTTTTT.

The J gene is TRBJ2-4, the V gene TRBV28; the match to TRBD2 covers 8 bases. The CDR3 is 18 amino acids. The germline CDR1 and CDR2 sequences are MDHEN and SYDVKM. Unmatched junction bases numbered 10, after V lost 3 bases and J lost 0 bases. CDR3 amino acids: CASSLGSGTALAKNIQYF. The DNA of the CDR3 is TGTGCCAGCAGTTTGGGTAGCGGGACGGCGCTAGCCAAAAACATTCAGTACTTC.

The rearrangement joins TRBV15 to TRBJ1-3; maybe TRBD1 (5 bases). The germline V gene has CDR1 LNHNV and CDR2 YYDKDF (reference sequence). The germline V and J ends were trimmed by 4 bases and 1 base, with 14 bases remaining between them. This CDR3 region has 16 residues. CDR3 sequence (DNA): TGTGCCACCAGCAAAAGGGGCCGGGGATCTGGAAACACCATATATTTT. Its translation is CATSKRGRGSGNTIYF.

This clonotype has more than one count but fewer than ten. The V call is TRBV12-3 or TRBV12-4, the J call TRBJ2-2, with D perhaps matching TRBD2 (6 bases). The CDR3 spans 15 residues. V lost 5 bases and J 6 bases, leaving 16 bases between the germline ends. The CDR3, as DNA: TGTGCCAGCAGTGAAGCGGAGGGCCTGGCCGGGGAGCTGTTTTTT. This gives the protein CASSEAEGLAGELFF.

The chain recombines TRBV20-1 with TRBJ2-3; 7 nucleotides align to TRBD1. This CDR3 is built from 15 residues. Germline V CDR1 and CDR2: DFQATT, SNEGSKA (reference sequence). The CDR3 spells CSAAAGDRYTDTQYF. DNA for the CDR3: TGCAGCGCCGCCGCCGGGGACAGATACACAGATACGCAGTATTTT.

The chain carries TRBV29-1 and TRBJ2-7, with TRBD2 matching 7 bases. This CDR3 comprises 17 residues. Germline V CDR1 and CDR2: SQVTM, ANQGSEA. Trimming took 0 bases from V and 2 from J; bases not matched to a gene: 13. The CDR3 protein is CSVEDGASGTITYEQYF. CDR3 sequence (DNA): TGCAGCGTTGAAGATGGCGCTAGCGGCACTATTACCTACGAGCAGTACTTC.

Ten or more counts support this clonotype. The rearrangement joins TRBV7-9 to TRBJ2-5; D could derive from TRBD1 or TRBD2 (7 bases each). This CDR3 is built from 14 residues. Trimming removed 6 bases from V and 4 bases from J, with 15 bases in between. CDR1 and CDR2 (germline): SEHNR, FQNEAQ (reference sequence). CDR3 protein: CASSTTGEGETQYF. DNA of the CDR3: TGTGCCAGCAGTACTACAGGGGAGGGAGAGACCCAGTACTTC.

This clonotype has at least ten counts. The genes are TRBV5-1 and TRBJ2-7, with TRBD1 matching 10 bases. Germline CDR1 SGHRS, CDR2 YFSETQ. J gave up 8 bases and V 3 bases, and 5 bases lay outside the gene matches. The CDR3 sequence is 13 residues long. The CDR3 loop is CASSWDRGIKQYF. The CDR3 coding sequence is TGCGCCAGCAGCTGGGACAGGGGAATCAAGCAGTACTTC.

Only a few counts were recorded for this clonotype. An end of the junction does not agree with germline; a read error may underlie this. The V gene is TRBV3-1, the J gene TRBJ2-7, with no clear D. Germline assignment: CDR1 LGHDT and CDR2 YNNKEL (reference sequence). The CDR3 is 14 residues long. CDR3 DNA sequence: TGTGCCAGCAGCCACGCTGCAAGCTCCTGCGAGCAGTACTTC. Encoded protein: CASSHAASSCEQYF.

The V call is TRBV6-2 or TRBV6-3, the J call TRBJ1-4; no clear D. Germline-derived CDR1 and CDR2 are MNHEY and SVGEGT. Trimming stripped 0 bases from V and 5 bases from J, with 10 bases between. CDR3 size: 15 residues. This CDR3 reads CASSYSSGRNEKLFF. In nucleotides, the CDR3 is TGTGCCAGCAGTTACTCGTCGGGCAGAAATGAAAAACTGTTTTTT.

The chain links TRBV14 to TRBJ2-2, with TRBD2 matching 10 bases. The CDR3 runs to 15 residues. V shed 2 bases and J 7 bases; nucleotides not matched to a gene: 4. CDR1 and CDR2 (germline): SGHDN, FVKESK. Here the CDR3 reads CASSQRLAGVGELFF. The CDR3 DNA follows: TGTGCCAGCAGCCAACGGCTAGCGGGAGTCGGGGAGCTGTTTTTT.